A single TCR beta chain is shown here with its context. What antigen it recognizes has not been identified. The record has no base qualities; no much larger clone is one base away. The cohort comprised more than 550 healthy bone marrow donors. At the time of sampling, all cohort members were nominally healthy, though unrecorded immune exposures were likely present. The donor tested CMV seronegative, placing the donor among the 300 to 450 seronegative members of the cohort. Each donor provided a peripheral blood sample, and peripheral blood mononuclear cells were used for TCR beta sequencing. Genomic DNA extraction from the blood cell samples was performed with the Qiagen DNeasy Blood Extraction Kit. From a lookup of the germline V gene, CDR1 and CDR2 are ENHRY and SYGVKD. From its cysteine to its phenylalanine, the CDR3 spans 14 amino acids. Only the CDR3 region is kept as DNA, spanning 42 bases read in frame from base 1. Trimming accounts for 6 bases at V and 2 bases at J, while the number of junction bases matched to no gene is 6.

This sample is part of a study of cytomegalovirus exposure and HLA in healthy donors (dated by TCRdb to about 2017). Broadly, across the study: According to an earlier analysis of a few hundred of the donors, 150 million to 200 million T cells yielded roughly 110 million unique TCR beta sequences and roughly 280 Gb of sequence data. Besides the first cohort of roughly 700 subjects, a separate validation cohort made up of 120 or so different subjects was used. The study aimed to test whether signatures of past pathogen exposure could be identified by cataloging public T cell receptors. To study patterns of TCR occurrence, a later analysis re-analyzed previously published TCR beta repertoires from hundreds of donors and added high-resolution HLA genotyping. Roughly 5 DR-DQ haplotypes were handled as single units for association and clustering, since linkage in the cohort was strong. HLA typing included class I and class II loci at four-digit resolution. To decide whether each TCR beta V gene segment behaved as functional or pseudogenic, an earlier analysis of fewer than 750 of the donors relied on high-throughput TCR beta sequencing. In the later analysis, no new phenotypic data were used to find candidate immune exposures; instead, reliance was placed on TCR beta sequences and their occurrence across donors. High-throughput TCR immunosequencing, statistical association of individual TCRs with disease status, and machine learning were combined to predict cytomegalovirus infection status. Typing coverage differed by locus: A, B, C, DRB1 and DQB1 were typed in roughly 620-640 donors, DQA1 in about 500, DPA1 in 600 to 610, and DPB1 in just under 480. All discovery cohort repertoires had been generated on a single sequencing platform. The study used immunosequencing to profile the T cell repertoires of approximately 650 subjects and linked those repertoires to cytomegalovirus serostatus. Donor age, sex, ethnicity and CMV serostatus were compiled together with the repertoire data. An early release covering roughly 640 HLA-typed donors comprised about 310 gigabases of sequencing data and about 90 million unique TCR sequences. Among the roughly 400 genotyped donors, more than 70% belonged to the genetic ancestry cluster associated with self-reported Caucasian donors. Among about 400 genotyped donors of the cohort, an average of around 250,000 unique TCR beta nucleotide sequences was sequenced per donor, of which about 19% were non-productive. In a later genetic analysis, genome-wide SNP genotypes for 398 of the 666 donors were used, and that subset was treated as a discovery cohort.

The library was made by the immunoSEQ multiplex PCR assay. The multiplex PCR relied on a mix of 60 forward primers for TCR Vbeta segments and 13 reverse primers for TCR Jbeta segments. The CDR3 region of rearranged TCR beta genes was amplified from genomic DNA by a multiplex PCR assay. The amplified TCR beta libraries were sequenced on the Illumina HiSeq System as 87-base-pair reads. In the source study's methods: A later analysis counted around 72 million unique TCR beta chains across the 670 or so repertoires, and some 11 million of these chains were shared by at least two donors. A nearest-neighbor algorithm error-corrected the raw reads and collapsed the reads into unique sequences, merging closely related sequences to remove PCR and sequencing errors. V, D and J gene segments were assigned by aligning CDR3 sequences to IMGT reference sequences. For a sequence to be retained, a match of at least six nucleotides was required to both a V gene segment and a J gene segment. Rearrangements were called productive when the CDR3 lacked stop codons and stayed in frame with V and J; all others were non-productive. CDR3 was defined by IMGT convention, running from the second conserved V-encoded cysteine to the conserved J-encoded phenylalanine. In an earlier analysis of just under 600 of the donors, sequences lacking an unambiguous match to a single V gene segment were excluded. In an earlier analysis of 587 of the donors, a V segment was called functional when productive rearrangements were above 56.7%, and segregating when the standard deviation between donors exceeded 5%. A statistical classification framework was built to diagnose cytomegalovirus status from the catalog of TCR beta chain sequences. In a later analysis, TCR nucleotide sequences were compared against IMGT/GENE-DB human TR gene sequences so that V and J genes could be assigned. Using the TCRdist pipeline, a later analysis assigned CDR3 sequences along with most-parsimonious VDJ recombination scenarios. In a later analysis, each TCR beta chain was defined by its CDR3 amino acid sequence together with its V-gene family, and reads without a unique V-gene family were excluded. A later analysis removed 500 to 600 highly shared, low-generation-probability nucleotide sequences to deal with suspected cross-contamination and a sequencing artifact. In a later analysis, a clonal expansion index for each public chain was calculated from normalized within-repertoire ranks of inferred template counts. In a later analysis, generation probabilities were computed with a VDJ recombination model fitted to out-of-frame rearrangements, and the resulting probabilities were checked against IGoR. In a later analysis, hypergeometric tests were used to score TCR-TCR, TCR-HLA and TCR-CMV co-occurrence, with a repertoire-size bias correction applied to TCR pairs. A later analysis estimated false discovery rates by permuting HLA or CMV assignments 20 times. In a later analysis, co-occurring TCRs were grouped using DBSCAN, with TCRdist sequence similarity added in when clustering inside HLA-allele-positive subsets. Co-occurrence clustering excluded repertoires with fewer than 30,000 or more than 120,000 public chains, plus five with anomalous nucleotide sharing. In its TCRdb copy, this immuneACCESS table keeps in-frame sequences only and misses some clones. Where compared with another copy, unresolved V genes explain less than half of these, and the others have no known cause. For V, J and clone size, that table is used; D and trimming come from the DNA. The table for this sample lists about 120,000 clones; roughly 80% of them were counted only once. The ten biggest clones cover 3.4% of the sample.

The full study reports these points: The 87-base-pair reads could not distinguish some IMGT-functional V segments, including TRBV6-2 and TRBV6-3, so those segments were excluded. In a later genetic analysis, fewer N-insertions in productive TCRs were reported among donors in an Asian-associated ancestry cluster than the approximately 670-donor mean. A cluster of highly shared sequence variants was judged likely to be a technical artifact of the sequencing pipeline. A later genetic analysis associated a missense DCLRE1C variant with V-gene and J-gene trimming of TCR beta chains, and an independent cohort replicated the association. An earlier analysis of some 560 of the donors showed that most TCR beta V segments appeared in productive rearrangements either about 90% or about 30% of the time, which broadly matched IMGT annotations. Correlated functional status among segregating V segments might reflect linkage disequilibrium, but an unknown experimental factor could not be ruled out. HLA typing was unavailable for some donors at each locus, so association tests used only the typed subset. Immune exposure information for the cohort was limited to CMV serostatus. The authors suggested that the approach could potentially be generalized to other disease states and immunological phenotypes. A further reported finding was that TCR beta sequences accurately predicted the HLA-A and HLA-B alleles for most subjects in the first cohort. Compared with equally common non-associated chains, HLA-associated TCR beta chains in a later analysis were more clonally expanded and had lower generation probabilities. Most TCR sequences were observed very rarely across donors, whereas some public TCRs were present in many individuals. In the study, some 160 TCR beta chains were listed as associated with cytomegalovirus. A later analysis found that TCR association rates varied across HLA loci, with DRB1 alleles showing the most associated TCRs and HLA-C alleles the fewest. The classifier was reported to diagnose cytomegalovirus status with high specificity and sensitivity in both the original and validation cohorts. The presence/absence analyses assumed that sequencing depth was roughly uniform across donors, and that assumption may not be true. According to a later analysis, most CMV-associated TCR beta chains appeared to be HLA-restricted, and the HLA associations seemed to be driven largely by CMV exposure. In vitro tests confirmed that a few of the cytomegalovirus-associated TCR beta chains recognize cytomegalovirus antigens. Assigning TCR associations to individual alleles was difficult when HLA alleles, especially DR and DQ, strongly co-occurred. In a later analysis, several top co-occurrence clusters were reported to appear linked to parvovirus B19, influenza, CMV and Epstein-Barr virus. Because counts were too low, approximately 18 rarely observed V segments, including chromosome 9 orphons, were excluded from the earlier analysis of around 590 of the donors. At a false discovery rate of 0.05, a later analysis linked around 15,000 TCR beta sequences to specific HLA alleles. This cohort had only TCR beta chains sequenced, and the lack of alpha or paired-chain data limited which features could be detected.

Rearrangement joined TRBV10-3 to TRBJ2-7; 8 junctional bases match TRBD1. The specimen sequenced was PBMCs. This sequence was found in a man aged 25-45 years in good health and CMV-seronegative. Here is the DNA: TGTGCCATCAGCGGCCGGACAGGGACCTACGAGCAGTACTTC. Translated, it reads CAISGRTGTYEQYF.